The 7 T cell receptor beta chains below all came from one sample that was sequenced in a study of identical twins. TCRdb called the 5' RACE reads again in MiXCR, with one record for every CDR3 protein. The sample shows about 330,000 distinct CDR3 sequences, roughly an eighth of them seen only once. This sample was also put to use in a study of yellow fever vaccine responses in identical twins.

Material: CD8+ T cells sorted from blood. These receptors all stem from a woman under 30 in good health.

This clonotype came up many times. J is TRBJ1-3 and V is TRBV16; TRBD1 agrees at 7 bases. Germline V CDR1 and CDR2: KGHSY, FQNENV. This CDR3 spans 15 amino acids. Trimming removed 5 bases from V and 0 bases from J; junction bases left unmatched: 4. In DNA form, the CDR3 reads TGTGCCAGCAGCGCGACAGGGAACTCTGGAAACACCATATATTTT. It yields the protein CASSATGNSGNTIYF.

At least ten counts were recorded for this clonotype. The rearrangement joins TRBV12-3 or TRBV12-4 to TRBJ2-5; D might be TRBD2 (5 bases). Trimming shortened V by 0 bases and J by 5 bases, and 7 bases separated the two germline ends. This CDR3 has 13 amino acids. The CDR3 spells CASSLATGETQYF. The DNA of the CDR3 is TGTGCCAGCAGTTTAGCGACGGGGGAGACCCAGTACTTC.

The chain has TRBV28 and TRBJ1-6, with unresolved D. Germline V gives CDR1 MDHEN, CDR2 SYDVKM. CDR3 length: 17 amino acids. V was clipped by 6 bases and J by 0 bases, with 15 bases between them. The CDR3 region is CASRPGPGSSYNSPLHF. The CDR3 coding sequence is TGTGCCAGCAGACCTGGGCCAGGCAGCTCCTATAATTCACCCCTCCACTTT.

This clonotype was seen ten or more times. This chain joins TRBV5-6 and TRBJ2-3, with 7 bases identical to TRBD2. Trimming removed 1 base from V and 6 bases from J; junction bases left unmatched: 11. The CDR3 consists of 16 residues. The germline gives CDR1 SGHDT, CDR2 YYEEEE. CDR3 nucleotides: TGTGCCAGCAGCTTGAAATGGCTAGCGGTGGGGGATACGCAGTATTTT. Its translation is CASSLKWLAVGDTQYF.

This rearrangement joins TRBV12-3 or TRBV12-4 to TRBJ2-7; D uncertain. V was shortened by 5 bases and J by 2 bases, with 10 bases between the two germline ends. The CDR3 is 13 residues long. The CDR3 reads CASSIYTTYEQYF. CDR3 nucleotides: TGTGCCAGCAGTATATACACTACCTACGAGCAGTACTTC.

This clonotype was observed at least ten times. The J gene is TRBJ2-1, the V gene TRBV27; D is possibly TRBD1 (6 bases). Trimming stripped 2 bases from V and 9 bases from J, with 11 bases between. Per germline, CDR1 MNHEY and CDR2 SMNVEV (reference sequence). There are 13 residues in the CDR3. This CDR3 reads CASSLRGSGEQFF. For the CDR3, the DNA is TGTGCCAGCAGTTTAAGGGGGAGCGGTGAGCAGTTCTTC.

The CDR3 DNA follows: TGTGCCAGCAGTCGCACCTCAGGGAAAGCTTTCTTT. This codes for CASSRTSGKAFF. This sequence joins TRBV6-6 and TRBJ1-1; TRBD1 is a possible D gene (5 bases). The CDR3 covers 12 residues. Trimming removed 5 bases from V and 9 bases from J, with 13 bases in between. Germline CDR1 MNHNY, CDR2 SVGAGI (reference sequence).